This T cell receptor beta chain is from a study of beta chain features in type 1 diabetes. The authors reverse transcribed all of the isolated RNA, so sequencing captured expressed TCRB transcripts. The repertoire was sequenced with immunoSEQ multiplex PCR; TCRdb's copy has only in-frame clones and lacks some. The data contain 300,000 to 450,000 clones, over 10% of them seen just once; the ten biggest clones take up about 0.01%. The CDR3 is made up of 15 amino acids. Germline values: CDR1 SGHRS, CDR2 YFSETQ. The V end was cut by 2 bases, the J end by 4 bases, with 10 bases between. Concerning this clone itself: Its antigen is not identified.

General study results and limits: Moderately but significantly shorter TCRB CDR3s were found in Type 1 diabetes patients in all four CD4+ subsets.

The sequencing sample was made of naive CD4+ T cells from blood. The origin of this receptor is a woman aged 18-29 years with type 1 diabetes. The chain has TRBV5-1 and TRBJ2-6, with D unresolved. The CDR3 protein is CASSFVGAGANVLTF. CDR3 DNA sequence: TGCGCCAGCAGCTTTGTCGGTGCAGGGGCCAACGTCCTGACTTTC.